This T cell receptor beta chain derives from a study of preoperative IRX-2 immunotherapy in early breast cancer. Sequencing was performed with immunoSEQ multiplex PCR; in TCRdb, only in-frame clones are kept and a portion is missing. This repertoire shows tens of thousands of clones, almost 90% found once; its top ten account for 9.8%. Germline trimming cut 3 bases from V and 2 bases from J; bases unmatched to any gene: 5. CDR3 length: 17 residues. CDR1 is ENHRY, CDR2 SYGVKD, per germline. Treatment specified: preoperative locoregional IRX-2 cytokine immunotherapy. Samples came from a phase Ib trial of preoperative locoregional IRX-2 cytokine immunotherapy.

This sequence originates from a human donor with breast cancer. The J gene is TRBJ2-7, the V gene TRBV10-3; the match to TRBD2 covers 15 bases. Sampling took place from a patient treated with IRX-2 immunotherapy. In DNA, the CDR3 is TGTGCCATCAGTGATCCAGGACTAGCGGGAGGGCCCTACGAGCAGTACTTC. It specifies CAISDPGLAGGPYEQYF.